The 23 T cell receptor beta chains in this list originate from one sample, sequenced in a study of CD8 T cells in ankylosing spondylitis. TCRdb called the 5' RACE reads again in MiXCR, with one record for every CDR3 protein. Of around 150,000 distinct CDR3 sequences in the sample, 25% to 35% are singletons; the top ten hold 4.5% to 6%. Sequenced sample: synovial fluid, either unsorted or a sorted T cell fraction (not recorded which). All receptors come from a male donor with ankylosing spondylitis.

This clonotype has just a few counts. The chain recombines TRBV7-9 with TRBJ1-1; no clear D. Germline V gene lookup returns CDR1 SEHNR and CDR2 FQNEAQ (reference sequence). This CDR3 has 13 residues. V lost 2 bases and J 5 bases, leaving 9 bases between the germline ends. The CDR3: CASSLSLRTEAFF. The CDR3, as DNA: TGTGCCAGCAGCTTATCCCTGAGGACTGAAGCTTTCTTT. The variable domain in full, completed from reference TRBV7-9 and TRBJ1-1, reads DTGVSQNPRHKITKRGQNVTFRCDPISEHNRLYWYRQTLGQGPEFLTYFQNEAQLEKSRLLSDRFSAERPKGSFSTLEIQRTEQGDSAMYLCASSLSLRTEAFFGQGTRLTVV.

This chain joins TRBV20-1 and TRBJ2-2, with TRBD1 identical over 8 bases. After removal of 4 bases from V and 0 bases from J, the junction contained 4 bases not matched to a gene. The V gene's germline CDR1 is DFQATT and CDR2 SNEGSKA (reference sequence). This CDR3 is 15 amino acids long. CDR3 bases: TGCAGTGCTACAAGACAGGGGTCGAACACCGGGGAGCTGTTTTTT. Its protein is CSATRQGSNTGELFF.

This clonotype was counted ten times or more. J is TRBJ1-1 and V is TRBV5-1; weak D call: TRBD1 (6 bases). The CDR3 runs to 14 residues. V was cut by 0 bases and J by 5 bases, with 11 bases left in between. Germline CDR1 is SGHRS and CDR2 is YFSETQ. The CDR3 sequence is CASSLEGQSTEAFF. The CDR3 DNA reads as TGCGCCAGCAGCTTGGAAGGACAGTCGACTGAAGCTTTCTTT. Looking up the rest from reference TRBV5-1 and TRBJ1-1 gives the full variable domain: KAGVTQTPRYLIKTRGQQVTLSCSPISGHRSVSWYQQTPGQGLQFLFEYFSETQRNKGNFPGRFSGRQFSNSRSEMNVSTLELGDSALYLCASSLEGQSTEAFFGQGTRLTVV.

The chain has TRBV29-1 and TRBJ2-7, with 8 bases lining up with TRBD2. In germline, CDR1 is SQVTM, CDR2 ANQGSEA. There are 15 residues in the CDR3. The J segment lost 2 bases and the V segment lost 3 bases, leaving 9 bases of the junction unmatched. CDR3 sequence (DNA): TGCAGCGTTGAGGCCACCGGGACTAGACCCTACGAGCAGTACTTC. This sequence encodes CSVEATGTRPYEQYF.

The genes are TRBV12-3 or TRBV12-4 and TRBJ1-4, with 10 positions matching TRBD1. CDR3 length: 14 amino acids. The trim removed 5 bases at V and 7 bases at J, leaving 4 bases unmatched. The CDR3 DNA reads as TGTGCCAGCAGTAACCGGGACAGGGGTGAAAAACTGTTTTTT. Residues: CASSNRDRGEKLFF.

CDR3 sequence reads: CSANRQPAEAFF. Here the CDR3 DNA reads TGCAGTGCTAACCGACAGCCGGCTGAAGCTTTCTTT. This chain uses TRBV20-1 with TRBJ1-1; TRBD1 might be the D (5 bases). This CDR3 is built from 12 residues. Trimming stripped 4 bases from V and 6 bases from J, with 12 bases between. Germline loops: CDR1 DFQATT, CDR2 SNEGSKA (reference sequence).

In regard to this clonotype: The junction shows a germline mismatch at one end, possibly a read error. This chain links TRBV7-2 with TRBJ2-3; D may be TRBD2 (5 bases). Germline CDR1 reads SGHTA; CDR2 reads FQGNSA. This CDR3 has 13 residues. CDR3: CASNLPGIDTQYF. CDR3 coding DNA: TGTGCCAGCAACTTACCGGGAATAGATACGCAGTATTTT.

This clonotype was recorded many times. The chain carries TRBV4-2 and TRBJ2-2; TRBD2 might be the D (6 bases). Trimming pared 4 bases from V and 7 bases from J, leaving 22 bases between. The CDR3 is 17 residues long. CDR1 and CDR2 (germline): LGHNA, YNFKEQ. CDR3 amino acids: CASSREILGSVSGELFF. The CDR3 DNA sequence: TGTGCCAGCAGCCGAGAGATTCTCGGGAGTGTAAGCGGGGAGCTGTTTTTT.

This clonotype was seen at least ten times. CDR3: CASSSVIAGGLEQYF. In DNA, the CDR3 is TGCGCCAGCAGCTCCGTTATAGCGGGAGGTCTCGAGCAGTACTTC. The chain couples TRBV5-1 to TRBJ2-7; 10 bases align to TRBD2. The CDR3 contains 15 residues. With V trimmed by 3 bases and J by 6 bases, 9 bases remained unmatched. Per the germline V gene, CDR1 is SGHRS and CDR2 is YFSETQ.

The chain links TRBV5-1 to TRBJ1-1; no firm D call. This CDR3 has 14 residues. V was clipped by 6 bases and J by 7 bases, with 19 bases between them. Germline V gene sequence: CDR1 SGHRS, CDR2 YFSETQ. The chain's CDR3 is CASTPGPETGEAFF. The CDR3 DNA reads as TGCGCCAGCACCCCCGGCCCGGAAACGGGTGAAGCTTTCTTT. Full variable domain (rest looked up from reference TRBV5-1 and TRBJ1-1): KAGVTQTPRYLIKTRGQQVTLSCSPISGHRSVSWYQQTPGQGLQFLFEYFSETQRNKGNFPGRFSGRQFSNSRSEMNVSTLELGDSALYLCASTPGPETGEAFFGQGTRLTVV.

This clonotype was counted ten times or more. The chain combines TRBV7-2 with TRBJ1-1; 7 bases match TRBD1. This CDR3 contains 16 residues. Per germline, CDR1 SGHTA and CDR2 FQGNSA. Trimming removed 1 base from V and 2 bases from J; junction bases left unmatched: 7. The CDR3 spells CASSLVGGSSNTEAFF. DNA of the CDR3: TGTGCCAGCAGCTTAGTAGGGGGCAGTAGCAACACTGAAGCTTTCTTT.

The chain has TRBV4-1 and TRBJ2-6; a possible D gene is TRBD1 (5 bases). V dropped 3 bases and J dropped 0 bases, with 12 bases sitting between them. CDR1 and CDR2 (germline): MGHRA, YSYEKL. The CDR3 covers 17 residues. The CDR3 loop is CASSQRTPRSGANVLTF. The CDR3 DNA reads TGCGCCAGCAGCCAGCGGACACCCCGCTCTGGGGCCAACGTCCTGACTTTC.

This clonotype occurred many times. The chain combines TRBV28 with TRBJ2-1, with 7 bases fitting TRBD2. The V and J ends lost 6 bases and 4 bases, in that order; junction bases with no gene match: 12. The CDR3 loop spans 16 amino acids. Germline V gene sequence: CDR1 MDHEN, CDR2 SYDVKM. The CDR3 sequence: CASRGDGAGLYNEQFF. The CDR3 DNA sequence: TGTGCCAGCAGGGGGGACGGAGCGGGGCTTTACAATGAGCAGTTCTTC. Variable domain in full (rest from reference TRBV28 and TRBJ2-1): DVKVTQSSRYLVKRTGEKVFLECVQDMDHENMFWYRQDPGLGLRLIYFSYDVKMKEKGDIPEGYSVSREKKERFSLILESASTNQTSMYLCASRGDGAGLYNEQFFGPGTRLTVL.

At least ten counts were recorded for this clonotype. The gene calls are TRBV21-1 and TRBJ2-3; whether TRBD1, the table's D call, matches the DNA was not checked. TRBV21-1 constitutes a pseudogene. This CDR3 is built from 14 residues. CDR3 loop: CASSTGDSTDTQYF. CDR3 bases: TGTGCCAGCAGCACCGGGGACAGCACAGATACGCAGTATTTT.

The V call is TRBV10-1, the J call TRBJ2-5, with TRBD2 identical over 13 bases. Germline assignment: CDR1 WNHNN and CDR2 SYGVQD (reference sequence). V shed 0 bases and J 2 bases; nucleotides not matched to a gene: 0. The CDR3 has 16 amino acids. The CDR3 nucleotides are TGCGCCAGCAGTGAGTCGACTAGCGGGGGGCAAGAGACCCAGTACTTC. Translating it yields CASSESTSGGQETQYF.

The chain recombines TRBV5-1 with TRBJ2-3; TRBD2 matches at 8 bases. This CDR3 has 13 amino acids. V trimming: 7 bases; J trimming: 2 bases; junction bases outside the gene matches: 3. In germline, CDR1 is SGHRS, CDR2 YFSETQ. The CDR3 DNA sequence: TGCGCCAGCGGACTAGCATACACAGATACGCAGTATTTT. Protein: CASGLAYTDTQYF.

This clonotype came up many times. The V and J genes are TRBV29-1 and TRBJ2-1, with D uncertain. The V end was cut by 5 bases, the J end by 1 base, with 6 bases between. The CDR3 extends over 12 amino acids. In germline, CDR1 is SQVTM, CDR2 ANQGSEA. CDR3 in DNA: TGCAGCGTTTCAGTGTCCTACAATGAGCAGTTCTTC. Protein: CSVSVSYNEQFF.

This clonotype occurred a few times. This chain uses TRBV5-4 with TRBJ2-1; tentative D call: TRBD2 (6 bases). The germline gives CDR1 SGHNT, CDR2 YYREEE (reference sequence). The CDR3 consists of 16 residues. Trimming took 5 bases from V and 0 from J, leaving 15 bases between them. CDR3 nucleotides: TGTGCCAGCAGTATGGGAGGTACTTACTCCTACAATGAGCAGTTCTTC. This sequence encodes CASSMGGTYSYNEQFF.

This clonotype was seen many times. The chain carries TRBV5-1 and TRBJ1-5, with 8 positions matching TRBD1. There are 16 residues in the CDR3. Germline CDR1 and CDR2: SGHRS and YFSETQ. Germline trimming cut 2 bases from V and 2 bases from J; bases unmatched to any gene: 6. CDR3 sequence: CASSLHPDRGNQPQHF. CDR3 coding DNA: TGCGCCAGCAGCTTACACCCGGACAGGGGCAATCAGCCCCAGCATTTT. The full variable domain, completed using reference TRBV5-1 and TRBJ1-5, is KAGVTQTPRYLIKTRGQQVTLSCSPISGHRSVSWYQQTPGQGLQFLFEYFSETQRNKGNFPGRFSGRQFSNSRSEMNVSTLELGDSALYLCASSLHPDRGNQPQHFGDGTRLSIL.

The sample holds one count of this clonotype. The chain couples TRBV7-3 to TRBJ2-3; TRBD2 agrees at 11 bases. Germline V gene data show CDR1 as SGHTA and CDR2 as FQGTGA. V gave up 3 bases and J gave up 4 bases; unmatched junction bases: 6. The CDR3 has 16 amino acids. The CDR3 DNA follows: TGTGCCAGCAGCTTCTTAGCGGGAGGGAGCGCAGATACGCAGTATTTT. It translates to CASSFLAGGSADTQYF.

This sequence joins TRBV10-2 and TRBJ2-7; a weak D match, TRBD1 (5 bases). The length of the CDR3 is 13 residues. Trimming removed 5 bases at V and 4 bases at J, with 12 bases between. Germline-derived CDR1 and CDR2 are WSHSY and SAAADI. As DNA, the CDR3 is TGCGCCAGCAGTTTCGCAGGGTCGTACGAGCAGTACTTC. Translation gives CASSFAGSYEQYF.

This clonotype was counted many times. The chain couples TRBV5-6 to TRBJ1-5; no definite D call. Germline CDR1 reads SGHDT; CDR2 reads YYEEEE. The V end lost 4 bases, the J end lost 5 bases, and 10 bases lay between the germline ends. This CDR3 spans 13 amino acids. CDR3 sequence (DNA): TGTGCCAGCAGCCCGGACCCCTATCAGCCCCAGCATTTT. This codes for CASSPDPYQPQHF.

The chain uses TRBV27 and TRBJ2-1, with 10 bases aligning to TRBD2. V shed 4 bases, J shed 8 bases, and the junction held 8 bases outside the gene matches. From germline, CDR1 is MNHEY and CDR2 SMNVEV (reference sequence). This CDR3 comprises 15 residues. This chain's CDR3 is CASSSTSGKWHEQFF. CDR3 nucleotide sequence: TGTGCCAGCAGTTCTACTAGCGGGAAGTGGCATGAGCAGTTCTTC.